This T cell receptor beta chain is from a study of T cells in women clearing cervical HPV infection. As concerns this clone: The read terminates 3 residues before the CDR3 end, so the remaining end is supplied by the germline J gene.

Trimming pared 4 bases from V and 5 bases from J, leaving 12 bases between. Germline V gene lookup returns CDR1 KGHSH and CDR2 LQKENI. This CDR3 contains 15 residues. TCR beta CDR3 amplified by multiplex PCR from about 1200 ng genomic DNA. Sequencing used immunoSEQ multiplex PCR; TCRdb keeps in-frame clones, though not all of them. The repertoire shows fewer than 35,000 clones; the top ten hold 3.5% to 5%. The receptor was isolated from a woman between 18 and 69 years old with a cervical HPV16 infection that either progressed to CIN3+ or cleared (not recorded which). The rearrangement joins TRBV18 to TRBJ1-6, with D maybe TRBD1 (5 bases). Sample: blood buffy coat. CDR3 in amino acids: CASSQWQDNNSPLHF. The sequenced CDR3 bases are TGTGCCAGCTCACAGTGGCAGGACAATAATTCACCC.